Below are 20 T cell receptor beta chains sequenced from a single sample in a study of regulatory T cells in long-lasting Graves disease. Documented time point: newly diagnosed GD, antithyroid drugs for less than 3 months. Extracted PBMC RNA gave rise to the TCR library. Both iRepertoire HTBI primers and Arm-PCR of CDR3 regions were used to build the TCR beta libraries. TCRdb reprocessed the multiplex PCR reads with MiXCR, giving one entry per CDR3 protein. The sample carries 360,000 or so distinct CDR3 sequences, under 20% recorded once. The data also belong to a second study, concerning T cells in Graves' hyperthyroidism and ophthalmopathy.

This specimen consisted of peripheral blood mononuclear cells (PBMCs), obtained at new diagnosis, from a patient treated with antithyroid drugs. The source is a woman in her late teens or twenties with Graves disease.

This clonotype showed up many times. The gene calls are TRBV5-1 and TRBJ1-5; perhaps TRBD1 as D (6 bases). Germline CDR1 and CDR2: SGHRS and YFSETQ. The length of the CDR3 is 15 residues. The V and J ends lost 0 bases and 2 bases respectively, with 9 bases between them. In nucleotides, the CDR3 is TGCGCCAGCAGCTTGGAGGCAGGGGGCAATCAGCCCCAGCATTTT. The encoded protein is CASSLEAGGNQPQHF.

In its sample, this clonotype was seen many times. The chain is built from TRBV30 and TRBJ2-1; 7 positions agree with TRBD1. With 4 bases clipped from V and 0 bases from J, the junction kept 3 bases outside the gene matches. The CDR3 is made up of 14 amino acids. Germline V gene data show CDR1 as GTSNPN and CDR2 as SVGIG (reference sequence). The CDR3 nucleotides are TGTGCCTGGACGACAGGGAACTCCTACAATGAGCAGTTCTTC. Its protein product is CAWTTGNSYNEQFF.

In its sample, this clonotype was seen a few times. The V gene is TRBV15, the J gene TRBJ2-3; D is unclear. Germline values: CDR1 LNHNV, CDR2 YYDKDF (reference sequence). The CDR3 sequence is 15 residues long. The V gene lost 1 base and the J gene lost 4 bases, with 12 bases spanning the gap. DNA for the CDR3: TGTGCCACCAGCAGAGTCCTCACTGATGCAGATACGCAGTATTTT. Amino acid sequence: CATSRVLTDADTQYF.

This clonotype has ten or more counts. V gene TRBV20-1 combines with J gene TRBJ2-5; weak D call: TRBD2 (5 bases). V lost 0 bases and J 3 bases, leaving 17 bases between the germline ends. Germline loops: CDR1 DFQATT, CDR2 SNEGSKA (reference sequence). CDR3 length: 16 residues. The DNA of the CDR3 is TGCAGTGCTAGAGATTGGGCAGCGACTATCAAAGAGACCCAGTACTTC. Residues: CSARDWAATIKETQYF.

Ten or more counts support this clonotype. The rearrangement joins TRBV7-3 to TRBJ2-1; 8 nucleotides match TRBD2. The junction had 4 bases not matched to a gene; V was cut back by 5 bases and J by 4 bases. This CDR3 is built from 14 residues. Looked up from germline, CDR1 is SGHTA and CDR2 is FQGTGA. CDR3 bases: TGTGCCAGCAGCCCCCCGGGGGGGTACAATGAGCAGTTCTTC. Encoded protein: CASSPPGGYNEQFF.

V gene TRBV2 combines with J gene TRBJ2-3, with D uncertain. V lost 7 bases and J lost 3, with 8 bases in between. The CDR3 spans 12 residues. Germline V gene lookup returns CDR1 SNHLY and CDR2 FYNNEI. The CDR3 nucleotides are TGTGCCAGCAATCGCCTGACAGATACGCAGTATTTT. Its translation is CASNRLTDTQYF.

A few counts support this clonotype. The chain uses TRBV9 and TRBJ2-2, with D perhaps TRBD1 (5 bases). Germline V lookup: CDR1 SGDLS, CDR2 YYNGEE. The CDR3 spans 16 residues. Trimming removed 3 bases at V and 4 bases at J, with 16 bases between. For the CDR3, the DNA is TGTGCCAGCAGCGGAGAGAAGGGGCGCCTCACCGGGGAGCTGTTTTTT. Protein: CASSGEKGRLTGELFF.

Many counts were recorded for this clonotype. The J gene is TRBJ1-1, the V gene TRBV30, with D perhaps matching TRBD1 (6 bases). The CDR3 is 13 amino acids. Germline assignment: CDR1 GTSNPN and CDR2 SVGIG (reference sequence). Trimming removed 4 bases at V and 8 bases at J, with 17 bases between. The CDR3 nucleotides are TGTGCCTGGATAGGGGGGGGGCAAGGGGAAGCTTTCTTT. Its translation is CAWIGGGQGEAFF.

This clonotype was picked up many times. The J gene is TRBJ1-3, the V gene TRBV11-2; TRBD1 agrees at 7 bases. CDR3 length: 15 residues. The V segment lost 3 bases and the J segment 16 bases; nucleotides outside the gene matches: 18. Germline lookup yields CDR1 SGHAT and CDR2 FQNNGV. CDR3 sequence reads: CASSLPGPGTEPSYF. The CDR3 DNA sequence: TGTGCCAGCAGCTTGCCCGGCCCCGGGACAGAACCCTCGTATTTT.

The V gene is TRBV7-2, the J gene TRBJ2-5; 7 bases line up with TRBD1. The V and J ends lost 3 bases and 4 bases, in that order; junction bases with no gene match: 5. This CDR3 spans 14 amino acids. CDR1 is SGHTA, CDR2 FQGNSA, per germline. CDR3 region: CASSFQTGTETQYF. CDR3 nucleotide sequence: TGTGCCAGCAGCTTCCAGACAGGGACAGAGACCCAGTACTTC.

This sequence joins TRBV28 and TRBJ1-3; 9 nucleotides line up with TRBD1. The V and J ends lost 6 bases and 2 bases, in that order; junction bases with no gene match: 11. Germline V gene lookup returns CDR1 MDHEN and CDR2 SYDVKM. The CDR3 has 17 amino acids. The CDR3 DNA reads as TGTGCCAGCAGCATCGCCCGGGACAGGGATGCTGGAAACACCATATATTTT. Translation: CASSIARDRDAGNTIYF.

About this clonotype: This clone may be a read error of a much larger clone one base away. The V call is TRBV5-1, the J call TRBJ1-5; maybe TRBD1 (6 bases). The CDR3 has 15 residues. The germline CDR1 and CDR2 sequences are SGHRS and YFSETQ. The CDR3 sequence is CASSLESGVNQPRHF. CDR3 DNA sequence: TGCGCCAGCAGCTTGGAGTCAGGGGTCAATCAGCCCCGGCATTTT.

At least ten counts were recorded for this clonotype. The chain combines TRBV2 with TRBJ2-6; D might be TRBD1 (5 bases). The length of the CDR3 is 15 residues. Per the germline V gene, CDR1 is SNHLY and CDR2 is FYNNEI. V gave up 6 bases and J gave up 2 bases, with 11 bases separating them. The CDR3 spells CASSRELTGANVLTF. The CDR3 coding sequence is TGTGCCAGCAGCAGGGAATTAACTGGGGCCAACGTCCTGACTTTC.

This clonotype was seen at least ten times. The chain links TRBV11-2 to TRBJ2-7; D possibly matches TRBD1 or TRBD2 (5 bases each). V lost 5 bases and J lost 3, with 14 bases in between. The CDR3 is made up of 14 amino acids. Germline CDR1 is SGHAT and CDR2 is FQNNGV. Here the CDR3 DNA reads TGTGCCAGCAGCCACTTGGGACGCAACTACGAGCAGTACTTC. Amino acid sequence: CASSHLGRNYEQYF.

This clonotype was counted between two and nine times. The chain links TRBV20-1 to TRBJ1-5, with D perhaps TRBD1 (5 bases). Germline V gives CDR1 DFQATT, CDR2 SNEGSKA (reference sequence). The CDR3 consists of 14 residues. V lost 0 bases and J lost 7, with 13 bases in between. CDR3 amino acids: CSARERRGAQPQHF. CDR3 sequence (DNA): TGCAGTGCTAGAGAAAGGAGAGGGGCACAGCCCCAGCATTTT.

The chain employs TRBV15 and TRBJ1-1; 7 positions match TRBD1. This CDR3 region has 14 residues. Germline loops: CDR1 LNHNV, CDR2 YYDKDF (reference sequence). The V segment lost 1 base and the J segment 4 bases; nucleotides outside the gene matches: 3. The CDR3 protein is CATSRGPGGTEAFF. For the CDR3, the DNA is TGTGCCACCAGCAGAGGACCAGGGGGCACTGAAGCTTTCTTT.

This clonotype occurred many times. The rearrangement joins TRBV2 to TRBJ1-6; maybe TRBD1 (5 bases). Germline loops: CDR1 SNHLY, CDR2 FYNNEI. V lost 2 bases and J 13 bases, leaving 12 bases between the germline ends. The CDR3 runs to 13 residues. DNA of the CDR3: TGTGCCAGCAGTGAACGGGGCGGGTCCCCCCTCCACTTT. Its protein product is CASSERGGSPLHF.

Comments on this clonotype: A much bigger clone sits one base away, suggesting this may be a read error. The gene calls are TRBV6-2 or TRBV6-3 and TRBJ1-1; D ambiguous. The CDR3 length is 15 residues. CDR1 is MNHEY and CDR2 is SVGEGT in the germline V gene. Trimming stripped 0 bases from V and 3 bases from J, with 11 bases between. The CDR3 protein is CASSYSPALDTEAFF. The CDR3 DNA is TGTGCCAGCAGTTACTCGCCTGCTTTGGACACTGAAGCTTTCTTT.

The rearrangement joins TRBV7-4 to TRBJ2-6; D gene unclear. The CDR3 contains 14 residues. The germline V gene encodes CDR1 SGHVT and CDR2 SQSDAQ. Trimming cost V 4 bases and J 3 bases, with 7 bases left between them. The DNA of the CDR3 is TGTGCCAGCAGCTCCTGGGGTGGGGCCAACGTCCTGACTTTC. Translation gives CASSSWGGANVLTF.

V and J are TRBV2 and TRBJ1-3, with D perhaps TRBD1 (5 bases). This CDR3 is built from 15 residues. The germline V gene has CDR1 SNHLY and CDR2 FYNNEI. Trimming cost V 6 bases and J 0 bases, with 12 bases left between them. The chain's CDR3 is CASSVDRSSGNTIYF. CDR3 sequence (DNA): TGTGCCAGCAGCGTCGACAGATCCTCTGGAAACACCATATATTTT.